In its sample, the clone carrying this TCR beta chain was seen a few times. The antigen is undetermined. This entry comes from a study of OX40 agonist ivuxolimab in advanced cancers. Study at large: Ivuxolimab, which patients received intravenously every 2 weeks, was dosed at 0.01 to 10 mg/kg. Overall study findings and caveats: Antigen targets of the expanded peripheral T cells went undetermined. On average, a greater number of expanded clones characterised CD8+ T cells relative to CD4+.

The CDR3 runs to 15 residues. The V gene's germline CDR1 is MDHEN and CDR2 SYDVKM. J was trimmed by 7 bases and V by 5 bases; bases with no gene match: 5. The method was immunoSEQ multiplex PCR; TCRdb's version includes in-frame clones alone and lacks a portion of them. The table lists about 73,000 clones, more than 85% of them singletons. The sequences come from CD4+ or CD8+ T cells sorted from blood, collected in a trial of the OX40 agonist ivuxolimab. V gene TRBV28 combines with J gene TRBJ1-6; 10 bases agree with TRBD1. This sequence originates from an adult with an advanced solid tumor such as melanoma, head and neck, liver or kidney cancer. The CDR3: CASSPPGQGNSPLHF. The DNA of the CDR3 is TGTGCCAGCAGTCCCCCGGGACAGGGGAATTCACCCCTCCACTTT.